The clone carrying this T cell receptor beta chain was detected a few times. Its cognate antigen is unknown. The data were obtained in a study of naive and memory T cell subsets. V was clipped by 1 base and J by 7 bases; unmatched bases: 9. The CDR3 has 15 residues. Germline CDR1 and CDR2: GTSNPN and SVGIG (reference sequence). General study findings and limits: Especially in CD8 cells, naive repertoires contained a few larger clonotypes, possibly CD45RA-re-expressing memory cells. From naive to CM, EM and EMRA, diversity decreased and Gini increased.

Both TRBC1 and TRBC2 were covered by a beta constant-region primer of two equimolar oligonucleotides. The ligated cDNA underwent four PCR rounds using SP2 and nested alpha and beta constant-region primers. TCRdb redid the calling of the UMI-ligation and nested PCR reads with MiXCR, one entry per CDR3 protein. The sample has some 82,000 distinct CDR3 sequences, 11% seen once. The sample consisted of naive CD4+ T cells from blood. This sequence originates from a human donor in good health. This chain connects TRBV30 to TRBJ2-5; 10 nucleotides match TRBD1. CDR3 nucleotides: TGTGCCTGGAGTGCCCGGGGACAGGGGACCGGGACCCAGTACTTC. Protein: CAWSARGQGTGTQYF.